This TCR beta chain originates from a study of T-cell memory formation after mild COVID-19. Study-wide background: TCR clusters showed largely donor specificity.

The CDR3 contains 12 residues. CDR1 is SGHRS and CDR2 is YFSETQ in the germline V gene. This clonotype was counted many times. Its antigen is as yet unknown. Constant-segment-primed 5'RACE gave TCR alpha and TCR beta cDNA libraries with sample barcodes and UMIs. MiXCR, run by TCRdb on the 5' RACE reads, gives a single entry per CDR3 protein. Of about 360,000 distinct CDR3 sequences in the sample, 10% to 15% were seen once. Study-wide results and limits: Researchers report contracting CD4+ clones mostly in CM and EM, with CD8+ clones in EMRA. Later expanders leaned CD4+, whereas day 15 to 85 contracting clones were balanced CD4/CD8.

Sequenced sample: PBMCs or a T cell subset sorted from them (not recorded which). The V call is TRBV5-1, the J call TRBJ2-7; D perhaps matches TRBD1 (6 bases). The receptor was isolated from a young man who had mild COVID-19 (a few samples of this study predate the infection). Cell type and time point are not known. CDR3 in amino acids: CASSGGGYEQYF. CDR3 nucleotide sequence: TGCGCTTCTAGTGGGGGCGGCTACGAGCAGTACTTC. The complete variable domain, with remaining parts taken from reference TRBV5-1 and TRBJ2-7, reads KAGVTQTPRYLIKTRGQQVTLSCSPISGHRSVSWYQQTPGQGLQFLFEYFSETQRNKGNFPGRFSGRQFSNSRSEMNVSTLELGDSALYLCASSGGGYEQYFGPGTRLTVT.